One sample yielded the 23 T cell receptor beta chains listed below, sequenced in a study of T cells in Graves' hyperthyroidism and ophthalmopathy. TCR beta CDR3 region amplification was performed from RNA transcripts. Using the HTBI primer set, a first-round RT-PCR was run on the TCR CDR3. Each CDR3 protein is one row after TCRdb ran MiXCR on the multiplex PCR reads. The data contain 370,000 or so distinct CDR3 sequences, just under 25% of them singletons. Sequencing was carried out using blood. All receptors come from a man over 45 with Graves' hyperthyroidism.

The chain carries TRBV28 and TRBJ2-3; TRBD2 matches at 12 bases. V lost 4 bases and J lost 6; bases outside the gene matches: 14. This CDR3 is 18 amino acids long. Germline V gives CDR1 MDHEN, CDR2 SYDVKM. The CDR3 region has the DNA TGTGCCAGCAGTTCCCCCCGGACTAGCGGGATACCCACCGATACGCAGTATTTT. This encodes CASSSPRTSGIPTDTQYF.

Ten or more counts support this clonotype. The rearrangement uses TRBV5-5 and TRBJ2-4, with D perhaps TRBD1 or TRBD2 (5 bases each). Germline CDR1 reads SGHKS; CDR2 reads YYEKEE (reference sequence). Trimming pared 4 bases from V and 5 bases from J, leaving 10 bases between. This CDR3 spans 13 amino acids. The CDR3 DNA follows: TGTGCCAGCAGCACCGGGACGGAAAACATTCAGTACTTC. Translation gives CASSTGTENIQYF.

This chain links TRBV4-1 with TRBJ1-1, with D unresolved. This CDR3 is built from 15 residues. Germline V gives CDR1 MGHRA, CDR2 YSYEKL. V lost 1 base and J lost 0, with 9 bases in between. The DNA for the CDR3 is TGCGCCAGCAGCCAAGGGAACAACATGAACACTGAAGCTTTCTTT. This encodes CASSQGNNMNTEAFF.

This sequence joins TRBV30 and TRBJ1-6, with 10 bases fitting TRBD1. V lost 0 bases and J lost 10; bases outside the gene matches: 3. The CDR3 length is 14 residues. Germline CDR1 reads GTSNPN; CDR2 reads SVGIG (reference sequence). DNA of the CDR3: TGTGCCTGGAGTGTGGACAGGGGGGGGTCACCCCTCCACTTT. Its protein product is CAWSVDRGGSPLHF.

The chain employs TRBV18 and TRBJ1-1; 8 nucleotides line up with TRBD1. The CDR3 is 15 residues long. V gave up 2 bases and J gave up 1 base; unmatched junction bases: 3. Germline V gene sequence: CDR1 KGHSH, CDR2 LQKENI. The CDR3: CASSPKGQANTEAFF. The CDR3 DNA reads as TGTGCCAGCTCACCAAAGGGACAGGCGAACACTGAAGCTTTCTTT. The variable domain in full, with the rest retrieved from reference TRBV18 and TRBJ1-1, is NAGVMQNPRHLVRRRGQEARLRCSPMKGHSHVYWYRQLPEEGLKFMVYLQKENIIDESGMPKERFSAEFPKEGPSILRIQQVVRGDSAAYFCASSPKGQANTEAFFGQGTRLTVV.

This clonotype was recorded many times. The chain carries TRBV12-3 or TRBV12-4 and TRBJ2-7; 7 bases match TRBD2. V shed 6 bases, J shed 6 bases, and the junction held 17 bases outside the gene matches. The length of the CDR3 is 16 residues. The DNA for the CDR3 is TGTGCCAGCAGCTCGAACCCGACTAGCCGAATCATCGAGCAGTACTTC. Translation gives CASSSNPTSRIIEQYF.

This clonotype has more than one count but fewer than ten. The CDR3 sequence is CATSREALAFTDTQYF. The CDR3 DNA follows: TGTGCCACCAGCAGAGAAGCACTGGCGTTCACAGATACGCAGTATTTT. J is TRBJ2-3 and V is TRBV15; D is undetermined. V lost 0 bases to trimming and J lost 2 bases, with 12 bases between them. Germline CDR1 LNHNV, CDR2 YYDKDF (reference sequence). The CDR3 runs to 16 residues. The full variable domain, completed using reference TRBV15 and TRBJ2-3, is DAMVIQNPRYQVTQFGKPVTLSCSQTLNHNVMYWYQQKSSQAPKLLFHYYDKDFNNEADTPDNFQSRRPNTSFCFLDIRSPGLGDTAMYLCATSREALAFTDTQYFGPGTRLTVL.

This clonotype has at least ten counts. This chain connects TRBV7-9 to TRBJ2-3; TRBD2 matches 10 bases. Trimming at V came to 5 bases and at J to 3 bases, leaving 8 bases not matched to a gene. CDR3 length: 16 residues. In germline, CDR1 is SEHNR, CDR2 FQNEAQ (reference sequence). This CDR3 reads CASSPASGSWTDTQYF. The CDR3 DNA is TGTGCCAGCAGCCCGGCTAGCGGGAGTTGGACAGATACGCAGTATTTT.

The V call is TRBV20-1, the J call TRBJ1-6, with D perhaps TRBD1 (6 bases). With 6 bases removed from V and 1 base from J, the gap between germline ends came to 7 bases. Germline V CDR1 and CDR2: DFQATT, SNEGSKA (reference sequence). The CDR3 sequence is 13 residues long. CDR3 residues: CSAQGSYNSPLHF. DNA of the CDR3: TGCAGTGCCCAGGGGTCCTATAATTCACCCCTCCACTTT.

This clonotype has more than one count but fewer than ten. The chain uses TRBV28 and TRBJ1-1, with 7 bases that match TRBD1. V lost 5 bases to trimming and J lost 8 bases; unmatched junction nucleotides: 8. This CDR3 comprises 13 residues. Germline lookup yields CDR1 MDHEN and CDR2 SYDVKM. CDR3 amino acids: CASSIYQGDEAFF. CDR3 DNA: TGTGCCAGCAGTATATACCAGGGGGACGAAGCTTTCTTT.

CDR3 coding DNA: TGTGCCAGCAGCTCCTCCCGGGGGACACTCTGGGAGCAGTACTTC. As protein: CASSSSRGTLWEQYF. The V call is TRBV11-2, the J call TRBJ2-7; D could derive from TRBD1 or TRBD2 (6 bases each). Germline V gene data show CDR1 as SGHAT and CDR2 as FQNNGV. Trimming stripped 4 bases from V and 7 bases from J, with 20 bases between. The length of the CDR3 is 15 residues.

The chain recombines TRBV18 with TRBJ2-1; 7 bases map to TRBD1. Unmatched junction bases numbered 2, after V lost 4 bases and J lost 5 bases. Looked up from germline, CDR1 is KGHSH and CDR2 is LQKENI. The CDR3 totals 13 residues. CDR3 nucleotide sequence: TGTGCCAGCTCACAGGGGGCCGACAATGAGCAGTTCTTC. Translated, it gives CASSQGADNEQFF.

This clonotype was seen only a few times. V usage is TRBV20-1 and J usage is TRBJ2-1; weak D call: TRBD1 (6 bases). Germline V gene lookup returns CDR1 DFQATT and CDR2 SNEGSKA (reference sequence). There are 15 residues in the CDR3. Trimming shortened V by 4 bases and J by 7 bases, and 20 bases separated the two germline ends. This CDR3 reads CSATEMGAPQNEQFF. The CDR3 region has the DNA TGCAGTGCTACAGAGATGGGGGCCCCTCAGAATGAGCAGTTCTTC.

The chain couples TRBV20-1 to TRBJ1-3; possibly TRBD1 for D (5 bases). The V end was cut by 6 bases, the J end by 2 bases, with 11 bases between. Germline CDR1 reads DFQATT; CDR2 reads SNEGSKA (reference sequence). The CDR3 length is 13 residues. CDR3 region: CSALGATGNTIYF. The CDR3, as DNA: TGCAGTGCCCTAGGGGCAACTGGAAACACCATATATTTT.

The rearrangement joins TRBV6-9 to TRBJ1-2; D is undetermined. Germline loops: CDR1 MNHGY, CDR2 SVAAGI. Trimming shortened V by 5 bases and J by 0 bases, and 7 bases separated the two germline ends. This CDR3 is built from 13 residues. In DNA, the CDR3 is TGTGCCAGCAGTCGTTCAACTAACTATGGCTACACCTTC. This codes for CASSRSTNYGYTF.

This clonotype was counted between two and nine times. This CDR3 is CAIPSQGNTQGVGELFF. The DNA of the CDR3 is TGCGCCATCCCGTCACAGGGAAACACCCAGGGCGTCGGGGAGCTGTTTTTT. The rearrangement joins TRBV10-2 to TRBJ2-2; D is perhaps TRBD1 (6 bases). This CDR3 region has 17 residues. V shed 10 bases and J shed 7 bases, with 28 bases lying between them. Germline CDR1 is WSHSY and CDR2 is SAAADI.

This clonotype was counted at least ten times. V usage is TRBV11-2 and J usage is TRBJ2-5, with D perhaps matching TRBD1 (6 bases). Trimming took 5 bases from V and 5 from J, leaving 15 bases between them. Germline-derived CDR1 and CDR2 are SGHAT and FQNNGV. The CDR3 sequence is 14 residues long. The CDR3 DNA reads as TGTGCCAGCAGCGGGCTCGGACAGCGGGAGACCCAGTACTTC. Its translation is CASSGLGQRETQYF.

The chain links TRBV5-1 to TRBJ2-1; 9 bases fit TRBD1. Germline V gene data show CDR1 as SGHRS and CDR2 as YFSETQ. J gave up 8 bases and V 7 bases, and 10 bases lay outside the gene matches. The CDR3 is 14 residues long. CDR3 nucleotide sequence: TGCGCCAGCGGAAACAGGGGGCCCCAAGATGAGCAGTTCTTC. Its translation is CASGNRGPQDEQFF.

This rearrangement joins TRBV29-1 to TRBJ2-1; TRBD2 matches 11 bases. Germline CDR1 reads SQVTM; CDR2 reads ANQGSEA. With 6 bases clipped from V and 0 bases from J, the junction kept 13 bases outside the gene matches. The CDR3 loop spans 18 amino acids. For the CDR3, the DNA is TGCAGCGTCTTGACTAGCGGGACTTACCCGAGCTCCTACAATGAGCAGTTCTTC. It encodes CSVLTSGTYPSSYNEQFF.

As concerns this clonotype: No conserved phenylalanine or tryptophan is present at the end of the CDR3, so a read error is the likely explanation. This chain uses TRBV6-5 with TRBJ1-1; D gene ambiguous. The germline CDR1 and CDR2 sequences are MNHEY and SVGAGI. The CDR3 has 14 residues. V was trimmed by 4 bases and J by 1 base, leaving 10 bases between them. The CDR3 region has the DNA TGTGCCAGCAGTTCCCACATACCGAACACTGAAGCTTTCTCT. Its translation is CASSSHIPNTEAFS.

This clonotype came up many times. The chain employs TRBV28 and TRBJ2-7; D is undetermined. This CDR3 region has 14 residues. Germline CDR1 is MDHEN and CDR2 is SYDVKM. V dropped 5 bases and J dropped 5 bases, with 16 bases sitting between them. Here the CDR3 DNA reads TGTGCCAGCAGTAAGGACCTAAGCCAGGACGAGCAGTACTTC. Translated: CASSKDLSQDEQYF.

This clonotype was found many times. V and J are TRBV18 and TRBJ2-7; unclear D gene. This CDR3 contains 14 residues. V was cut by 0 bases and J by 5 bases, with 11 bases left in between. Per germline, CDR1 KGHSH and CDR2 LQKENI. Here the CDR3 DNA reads TGTGCCAGCTCACCACCGTCTGTCGCCGACGAGCAGTACTTC. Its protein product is CASSPPSVADEQYF.

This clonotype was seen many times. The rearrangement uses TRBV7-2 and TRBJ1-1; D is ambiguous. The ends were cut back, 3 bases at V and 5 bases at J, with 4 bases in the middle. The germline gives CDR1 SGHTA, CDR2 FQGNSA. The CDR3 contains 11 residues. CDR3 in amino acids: CASSFKTEAFF. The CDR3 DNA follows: TGTGCCAGCAGCTTCAAGACTGAAGCTTTCTTT.